Listed here are 7 T cell receptor beta chains from one sample, sequenced in a study of blood T cell repertoires in COVID-19. The data were produced by immunoSEQ multiplex PCR, yet TCRdb's version contains in-frame clones alone and is incomplete. The sample holds about 110,000 clones, approximately 85% seen once. Sequencing used peripheral blood. The receptors come from a woman aged 55-69 years with COVID-19, enrolled during active disease.

This sequence joins TRBV7-9 and TRBJ1-3; perhaps TRBD1 as D (5 bases). This CDR3 spans 13 amino acids. Germline V gene lookup returns CDR1 SEHNR and CDR2 FQNEAQ (reference sequence). The V end was cut by 6 bases, the J end by 8 bases, with 14 bases between. The chain's CDR3 is CASRQARVDTIYF. The CDR3 bases are TGTGCCAGCAGACAAGCCAGGGTTGACACCATATATTTT.

This clone was seen a handful of times. This chain joins TRBV2 and TRBJ1-5, with D possibly matching TRBD1 (5 bases). Germline V gene lookup returns CDR1 SNHLY and CDR2 FYNNEI. Trimming left V 3 bases short and J 3 bases short, with 12 bases between. The CDR3 runs to 15 residues. CDR3 nucleotides: TGTGCCAGCAGTGAGCAAGGGGCGGACAATCAGCCCCAGCATTTT. This translates into CASSEQGADNQPQHF.

The chain carries TRBV2 and TRBJ1-5; unclear D gene. Looked up from germline, CDR1 is SNHLY and CDR2 is FYNNEI. The CDR3 totals 15 residues. Trimming shortened V by 3 bases and J by 6 bases, and 15 bases separated the two germline ends. The CDR3 DNA reads TGTGCCAGCAGTGATTTGGCAGAGGGTGTTCAGCCCCAGCATTTT. Encoded protein: CASSDLAEGVQPQHF.

The rearrangement joins TRBV9 to TRBJ2-7; TRBD1 is a possible D gene (5 bases). V was trimmed by 0 bases and J by 8 bases, leaving 9 bases between them. The germline gives CDR1 SGDLS, CDR2 YYNGEE. There are 12 residues in the CDR3. CDR3 coding DNA: TGTGCCAGCAGCGTAGGCATGGACAAGCAGTACTTC. This codes for CASSVGMDKQYF.

This clone has only one observation. This chain connects TRBV24-1 to TRBJ2-2; tentatively, D is TRBD1 (6 bases). CDR1 is KGHDR, CDR2 SFDVKD, per germline. The V gene lost 5 bases and the J gene lost 0 bases, with 9 bases spanning the gap. The CDR3 is 15 residues long. The CDR3 sequence: CATSVGTTNTGELFF. The DNA for the CDR3 is TGTGCCACCAGTGTGGGGACAACGAACACCGGGGAGCTGTTTTTT.

The chain employs TRBV9 and TRBJ2-2; D remains ambiguous. Germline V lookup: CDR1 SGDLS, CDR2 YYNGEE. The CDR3 is 15 amino acids. V lost 0 bases and J lost 3, with 9 bases in between. DNA for the CDR3: TGTGCCAGCAGCGTAGACAGAATCTACACCGGGGAGCTGTTTTTT. The encoded protein is CASSVDRIYTGELFF.

This clone is a singleton in its sample. The chain recombines TRBV6-6 with TRBJ2-3; TRBD2 matches at 11 bases. Germline V gene data show CDR1 as MNHNY and CDR2 as SVGAGI (reference sequence). The trim removed 2 bases at V and 3 bases at J, leaving 4 bases unmatched. The CDR3 sequence is 16 residues long. In DNA form, the CDR3 reads TGTGCCAGCAGTTACGTCCCTAGCGGGGGGACAGATACGCAGTATTTT. Its protein is CASSYVPSGGTDTQYF.